The 29 T cell receptor beta chains in this list originate from one sample, sequenced in a study of blood T cell repertoires in COVID-19 (TCRdb year 2020). Libraries were made using the immunoSEQ multiplex PCR assay. Here the immuneACCESS table is served through TCRdb, limited to in-frame sequences with V and J called. Missing clones are a known gap in these copies; in checked studies unresolved V genes cover under half, and the rest lacks a known reason. The sample profile shows hundreds of thousands of clones; 80% to 90% of them were found once. The ten most abundant clones make up 0.98% of the sample. Sample: peripheral blood. The source of these receptors is a man aged 35-49 years with acute or convalescent COVID-19.

There are a few counts of this clone. The V and J genes are TRBV6-5 and TRBJ1-3; tentative D call: TRBD1 (6 bases). Trimming pared 5 bases from V and 2 bases from J, leaving 10 bases between. The CDR3 contains 14 residues. Germline V gene lookup returns CDR1 MNHEY and CDR2 SVGAGI. CDR3 sequence reads: CASSLYRAGNTIYF. Here the CDR3 DNA reads TGTGCCAGCAGTCTGTACAGGGCTGGAAACACCATATATTTT.

The V and J genes are TRBV3-1 (or the pseudogene TRBV3-2) and TRBJ2-1; 12 bases agree with TRBD2. Trimming took 2 bases from V and 7 from J; bases not matched to a gene: 3. Germline assignment: CDR1 LGHDT and CDR2 YNNKEL (reference sequence). The CDR3 is made up of 15 amino acids. The chain's CDR3 is CASSQLAGGRNEQFF. Written as DNA, the CDR3 is TGTGCCAGCAGCCAACTAGCGGGGGGGCGGAATGAGCAGTTCTTC.

The chain links TRBV9 to TRBJ1-6, with unresolved D. The CDR3 runs to 17 residues. Deletions cut 4 bases from V and 7 bases from J, with 21 bases between. Germline V gene data show CDR1 as SGDLS and CDR2 as YYNGEE. The DNA for the CDR3 is TGTGCCAGCAGCCCCTCCCTTCGGAGTGCGGAAAATTCACCCCTCCACTTT. Protein: CASSPSLRSAENSPLHF.

The chain couples TRBV3-1 (or the pseudogene TRBV3-2) to TRBJ2-7; 8 bases map to TRBD1. This CDR3 is 13 amino acids long. The V and J ends lost 1 base and 8 bases, in that order; junction bases with no gene match: 4. In germline, CDR1 is LGHDT, CDR2 YNNKEL (reference sequence). The CDR3 reads CASSQVQGAKQYF. The CDR3 DNA reads as TGTGCCAGCAGCCAAGTGCAGGGGGCGAAGCAGTACTTC.

This CDR3 is CAISGRNANTGELFF. CDR3 coding DNA: TGTGCCATCAGTGGCAGGAACGCGAACACCGGGGAGCTGTTTTTT. The rearrangement uses TRBV10-3 and TRBJ2-2, with unresolved D. There are 15 residues in the CDR3. Trimming removed 4 bases at V and 0 bases at J, with 9 bases between. Per germline, CDR1 ENHRY and CDR2 SYGVKD.

This rearrangement joins TRBV5-1 to TRBJ2-2; 11 bases match TRBD2. The CDR3 loop spans 15 amino acids. The ends lost 7 bases at V and 8 bases at J; junction bases unmatched: 10. CDR1 and CDR2 from the germline V gene are SGHRS and YFSETQ. CDR3 sequence: CASRQLAGGLGELFF. The CDR3 DNA is TGCGCCAGCCGTCAGCTAGCGGGGGGTCTTGGGGAGCTGTTTTTT.

The rearrangement uses TRBV5-4 and TRBJ1-4; 7 bases are a match to TRBD1. This CDR3 has 14 residues. Looked up from germline, CDR1 is SGHNT and CDR2 is YYREEE (reference sequence). V trimming: 7 bases; J trimming: 7 bases; junction bases outside the gene matches: 10. The DNA for the CDR3 is TGTGCCAGCGGTACACAGGGGCTCCGTGAAAAACTGTTTTTT. It translates to CASGTQGLREKLFF.

The CDR3 bases are TGTGCCAGTCAAGACAACGCGGGGCGAAACACCGGGGAGCTGTTTTTT. Residues: CASQDNAGRNTGELFF. The J gene is TRBJ2-2, the V gene TRBV19; D may be TRBD2 (6 bases). This CDR3 is built from 16 residues. Germline V gene lookup returns CDR1 LNHDA and CDR2 SQIVND (reference sequence). V lost 8 bases and J 2 bases, leaving 18 bases between the germline ends.

V usage is TRBV7-6 and J usage is TRBJ2-1; 8 positions agree with TRBD1. Trimming at V came to 4 bases and at J to 4 bases, leaving 6 bases not matched to a gene. CDR1 and CDR2 from the germline V gene are SGHVS and FNYEAQ. The CDR3 is 15 amino acids. In nucleotides, the CDR3 is TGTGCCAGCAGCTGGGGGACAGGAGAATACAATGAGCAGTTCTTC. Amino acids: CASSWGTGEYNEQFF.

This clone was recorded only once. The CDR3 sequence: CASSQAGNGYGYTF. The CDR3 DNA is TGTGCCAGCAGCCAAGCCGGGAACGGCTATGGCTACACCTTC. J is TRBJ1-2 and V is TRBV14; D gene ambiguous. V was shortened by 1 base and J by 4 bases, with 10 bases between the two germline ends. Germline lookup yields CDR1 SGHDN and CDR2 FVKESK. The length of the CDR3 is 14 residues.

This chain uses TRBV5-4 with TRBJ2-1; TRBD2 aligns across 13 bases. This CDR3 spans 16 amino acids. The V segment lost 2 bases and the J segment 6 bases; nucleotides outside the gene matches: 5. The V gene's germline CDR1 is SGHNT and CDR2 YYREEE (reference sequence). CDR3 DNA: TGTGCCAGCAGCTTTATCGGGACTAGCGGGGCCAATGAGCAGTTCTTC. It is translated as CASSFIGTSGANEQFF.

The J gene is TRBJ1-5, the V gene TRBV11-3; D is perhaps TRBD1 (6 bases). CDR1 is SGHNT, CDR2 YENEEA, per germline. The CDR3 is 15 residues long. Trimming stripped 6 bases from V and 0 bases from J, with 12 bases between. CDR3 in DNA: TGTGCCAGCAGGAACAGGGACCTTAGCAATCAGCCCCAGCATTTT. The encoded protein is CASRNRDLSNQPQHF. Variable domain in full (rest from reference TRBV11-3 and TRBJ1-5): EAGVVQSPRYKIIEKKQPVAFWCNPISGHNTLYWYLQNLGQGPELLIRYENEEAVDDSQLPKDRFSAERLKGVDSTLKIQPAELGDSAVYLCASRNRDLSNQPQHFGDGTRLSIL.

The V gene is TRBV19, the J gene TRBJ2-3; 8 nucleotides align to TRBD1. The CDR3 loop spans 13 amino acids. Germline loops: CDR1 LNHDA, CDR2 SQIVND (reference sequence). V gave up 4 bases and J gave up 10 bases; unmatched junction bases: 7. Written as DNA, the CDR3 is TGTGCCAGTAGTAGCCGGGACAGGAGGCCGCAGTATTTT. Translation: CASSSRDRRPQYF.

The J gene is TRBJ2-2, the V gene TRBV6-5; D is possibly TRBD1 (5 bases). Trimming stripped 5 bases from V and 13 bases from J, with 14 bases between. The CDR3 length is 12 residues. Germline CDR1 and CDR2: MNHEY and SVGAGI. The CDR3 protein is CASSPGQGRLFF. In DNA, the CDR3 is TGTGCCAGCAGTCCCGGACAAGGGCGGCTGTTTTTT.

V usage is TRBV19 and J usage is TRBJ2-1, with 9 bases matching TRBD2. This CDR3 has 15 amino acids. V lost 7 bases, J lost 1 base, and 5 bases stayed unmatched. Germline CDR1 is LNHDA and CDR2 is SQIVND (reference sequence). The DNA for the CDR3 is TGTGCCAGTACCGGGGGACTAGCATCCTACAATGAGCAGTTCTTC. As protein: CASTGGLASYNEQFF.

This chain links TRBV6-6 with TRBJ1-4; 8 bases fit TRBD1. Germline values: CDR1 MNHNY, CDR2 SVGAGI (reference sequence). The CDR3 covers 15 residues. The V segment lost 4 bases and the J segment 6 bases; nucleotides outside the gene matches: 7. The DNA for the CDR3 is TGTGCCAGCAGTTCACAGACAGGGGTACATGAAAAACTGTTTTTT. Its translation: CASSSQTGVHEKLFF.

The chain joins TRBV7-2 to TRBJ1-5; D possibly corresponds to TRBD1 (5 bases). This CDR3 has 16 residues. Deletions cut 4 bases from V and 3 bases from J, with 16 bases between. The V gene's germline CDR1 is SGHTA and CDR2 FQGNSA. In nucleotides, the CDR3 is TGTGCCAGCAGCTCTCGGGCAGGGAACTCCAATCAGCCCCAGCATTTT. Translation gives CASSSRAGNSNQPQHF.

V and J are TRBV15 and TRBJ2-1; 12 bases agree with TRBD2. The CDR3 has 15 residues. Germline V gene sequence: CDR1 LNHNV, CDR2 YYDKDF (reference sequence). J lost 9 bases, V lost 3 bases, and 6 bases had no gene match. CDR3 loop: CATSRELAGGFEQFF. The CDR3 nucleotides are TGTGCCACCAGCAGGGAACTAGCGGGGGGCTTTGAGCAGTTCTTC.

The chain employs TRBV27 and TRBJ2-1; D gene ambiguous. V shed 4 bases and J shed 3 bases, with 13 bases lying between them. Germline-derived CDR1 and CDR2 are MNHEY and SMNVEV (reference sequence). The length of the CDR3 is 15 residues. In DNA, the CDR3 is TGTGCCAGCAGTTCGAACAGAGAAATCTACAATGAGCAGTTCTTC. Amino acid sequence: CASSSNREIYNEQFF.

V usage is TRBV3-1 (or the pseudogene TRBV3-2) and J usage is TRBJ2-1; 8 bases align to TRBD2. V was clipped by 0 bases and J by 9 bases; unmatched bases: 7. Germline V gene sequence: CDR1 LGHDT, CDR2 YNNKEL (reference sequence). The CDR3 length is 15 residues. Here the CDR3 DNA reads TGTGCCAGCAGCCAAGAGTATGGACTAGCCGGTGAGCAGTTCTTC. Translated, it gives CASSQEYGLAGEQFF.

On this clone itself: The sample carries other DNA sequences with the same CDR3. The chain couples TRBV5-4 to TRBJ2-3; 10 bases agree with TRBD2. CDR3 length: 14 amino acids. Losses at the gene ends were 4 bases for V and 3 bases for J; bases not matched to a gene: 2. Per the germline V gene, CDR1 is SGHNT and CDR2 is YYREEE (reference sequence). CDR3 coding DNA: TGTGCCAGCAGCCCTAGCGGGGGTACAGATACGCAGTATTTT. Its protein is CASSPSGGTDTQYF. The full variable domain, with the rest looked up from reference TRBV5-4 and TRBJ2-3, is ETGVTQSPTHLIKTRGQQVTLRCSSQSGHNTVSWYQQALGQGPQFIFQYYREEENGRGNFPPRFSGLQFPNYSSELNVNALELDDSALYLCASSPSGGTDTQYFGPGTRLTVL.

The rearrangement uses TRBV7-3 and TRBJ1-3; 10 bases match TRBD1. Germline-derived CDR1 and CDR2 are SGHTA and FQGTGA. This CDR3 spans 16 amino acids. V lost 3 bases and J lost 4; bases outside the gene matches: 6. The CDR3 region has the DNA TGTGCCAGCAGCTTGGGACAGGGGTTCGCCGGAAACACCATATATTTT. This encodes CASSLGQGFAGNTIYF.

The rearrangement joins TRBV28 to TRBJ1-6, with a tentative D call TRBD1 (6 bases). Germline V gives CDR1 MDHEN, CDR2 SYDVKM. CDR3 length: 14 residues. V was trimmed by 8 bases and J by 5 bases, leaving 13 bases between them. The CDR3 reads CASRGTGNNSPLHF. The CDR3 region has the DNA TGTGCCAGCCGAGGAACAGGGAATAATTCACCCCTCCACTTT.

The sample holds one count of this clone. The gene calls are TRBV5-6 and TRBJ1-5; the D gene is possibly TRBD1 (6 bases). Trimming removed 4 bases at V and 2 bases at J, with 16 bases between. The germline gives CDR1 SGHDT, CDR2 YYEEEE. The CDR3 sequence is 16 residues long. The CDR3: CASSKGGGQRNQPQHF. CDR3 DNA sequence: TGTGCCAGCAGCAAGGGTGGTGGACAGCGCAATCAGCCCCAGCATTTT.

This chain joins TRBV5-1 and TRBJ1-1, with D unclear. The germline V and J ends were trimmed by 2 bases and 0 bases, with 17 bases remaining between them. Germline loops: CDR1 SGHRS, CDR2 YFSETQ. The CDR3 totals 17 residues. CDR3 protein: CASSFFWSGAMNTEAFF. The DNA for the CDR3 is TGCGCCAGCAGCTTTTTTTGGTCAGGCGCAATGAACACTGAAGCTTTCTTT.

The chain has TRBV20-1 and TRBJ1-1; perhaps TRBD1 as D (5 bases). Looked up from germline, CDR1 is DFQATT and CDR2 is SNEGSKA (reference sequence). V lost 0 bases to trimming and J lost 7 bases, with 6 bases between them. CDR3 size: 11 residues. DNA of the CDR3: TGCAGTGCTAGAGAAAGGGGTGAAGCTTTCTTT. It codes for CSARERGEAFF.

This chain uses TRBV9 with TRBJ2-2, with 10 bases that match TRBD1. Germline V gene lookup returns CDR1 SGDLS and CDR2 YYNGEE. The CDR3 is made up of 16 amino acids. The J segment lost 5 bases and the V segment lost 3 bases, leaving 7 bases of the junction unmatched. The CDR3 reads CASSGGQGVLTGELFF. The CDR3 DNA reads TGTGCCAGCAGCGGCGGACAGGGGGTATTAACCGGGGAGCTGTTTTTT.

V is TRBV6-2 or TRBV6-3 and J is TRBJ1-6; TRBD1 is a possible D gene (6 bases). This CDR3 region has 16 residues. V was clipped by 5 bases and J by 3 bases, with 14 bases between them. Germline V gives CDR1 MNHEY, CDR2 SVGEGT. The CDR3 nucleotides are TGTGCCAGCAGTGGGGACAACGCGCTCTATAATTCACCCCTCCACTTT. Protein product: CASSGDNALYNSPLHF.

V gene TRBV4-3 combines with J gene TRBJ1-2; a weak D match, TRBD1 (5 bases). The CDR3 covers 16 residues. V lost 0 bases to trimming and J lost 5 bases, with 16 bases between them. Per the germline V gene, CDR1 is LGHNA and CDR2 is YSLEER. CDR3 DNA sequence: TGCGCCAGCAGCCAAGATCCAGCGGGGGTATATTATGGCTACACCTTC. It specifies CASSQDPAGVYYGYTF.